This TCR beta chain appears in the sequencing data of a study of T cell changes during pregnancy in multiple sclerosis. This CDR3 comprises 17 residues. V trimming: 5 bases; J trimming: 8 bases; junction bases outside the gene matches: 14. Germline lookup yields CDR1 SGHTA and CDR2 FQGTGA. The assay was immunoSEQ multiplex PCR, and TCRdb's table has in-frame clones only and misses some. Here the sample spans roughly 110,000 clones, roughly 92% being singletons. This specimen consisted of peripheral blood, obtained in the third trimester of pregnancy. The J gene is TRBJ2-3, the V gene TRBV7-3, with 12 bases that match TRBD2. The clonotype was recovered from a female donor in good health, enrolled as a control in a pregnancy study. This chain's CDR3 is CASSLAGLAGAGGTQYF. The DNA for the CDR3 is TGTGCCAGCAGCCTCGCGGGACTAGCGGGCGCGGGGGGTACGCAGTATTTT.